This TCR beta chain came from a study of T cell changes during pregnancy in multiple sclerosis. Data came from immunoSEQ multiplex PCR; TCRdb stores just in-frame clones and leaves some out. The profile shows 53,000 or so clones, under 95% of them singletons. This CDR3 spans 14 amino acids. The germline V gene has CDR1 MNHEY and CDR2 SVGAGI. Trimming removed 7 bases at V and 7 bases at J, with 14 bases between. The sequence derives from a female donor with multiple sclerosis, enrolled in a pregnancy study. This specimen was CD4+ T cells from peripheral blood mononuclear cells, taken in the second trimester of pregnancy. The gene calls are TRBV6-5 and TRBJ1-6, with D perhaps matching TRBD1 (5 bases). CDR3 region: CASTAGQGNSPLHF. CDR3 sequence (DNA): TGTGCCAGCACCGCGGGGCAGGGAAATTCACCCCTCCACTTT.